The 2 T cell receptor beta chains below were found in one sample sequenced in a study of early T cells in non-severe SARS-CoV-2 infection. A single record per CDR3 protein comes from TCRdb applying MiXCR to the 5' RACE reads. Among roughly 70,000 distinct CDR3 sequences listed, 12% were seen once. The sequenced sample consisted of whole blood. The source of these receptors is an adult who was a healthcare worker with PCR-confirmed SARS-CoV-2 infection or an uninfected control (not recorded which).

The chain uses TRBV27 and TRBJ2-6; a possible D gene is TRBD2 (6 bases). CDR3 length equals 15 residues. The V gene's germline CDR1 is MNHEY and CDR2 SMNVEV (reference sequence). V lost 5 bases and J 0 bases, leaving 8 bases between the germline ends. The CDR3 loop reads CASSLGGSGANVLTF. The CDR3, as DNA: TGTGCCAGCAGTCTGGGGGGCTCTGGGGCCAACGTCCTGACTTTC.

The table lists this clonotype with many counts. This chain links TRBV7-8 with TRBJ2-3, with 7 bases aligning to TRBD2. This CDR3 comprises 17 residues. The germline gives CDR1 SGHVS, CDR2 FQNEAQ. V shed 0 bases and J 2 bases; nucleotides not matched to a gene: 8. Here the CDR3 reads CASSLALADLHTDTQYF. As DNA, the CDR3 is TGTGCCAGCAGCTTAGCGCTAGCGGACTTACACACAGATACGCAGTATTTT.